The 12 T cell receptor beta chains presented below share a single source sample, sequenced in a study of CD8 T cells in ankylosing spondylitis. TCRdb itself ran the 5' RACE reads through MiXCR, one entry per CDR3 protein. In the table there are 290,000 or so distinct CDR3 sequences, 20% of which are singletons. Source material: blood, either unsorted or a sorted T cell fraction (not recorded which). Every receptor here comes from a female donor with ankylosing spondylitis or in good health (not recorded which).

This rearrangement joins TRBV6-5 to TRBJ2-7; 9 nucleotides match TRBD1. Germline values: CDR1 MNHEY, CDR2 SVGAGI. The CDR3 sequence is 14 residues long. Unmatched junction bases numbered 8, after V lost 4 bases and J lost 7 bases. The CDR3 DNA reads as TGTGCCAGCAGTTCCGTACAGGGGGCGCGGGAGCAGTACTTC. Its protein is CASSSVQGAREQYF.

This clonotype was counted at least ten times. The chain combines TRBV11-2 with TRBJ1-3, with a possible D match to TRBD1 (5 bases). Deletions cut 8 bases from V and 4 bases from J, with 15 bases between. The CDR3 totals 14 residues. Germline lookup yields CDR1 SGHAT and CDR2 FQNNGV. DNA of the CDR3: TGTGCCAGCGGGCCAGGGAAAAGGGGAAACACCATATATTTT. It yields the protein CASGPGKRGNTIYF.

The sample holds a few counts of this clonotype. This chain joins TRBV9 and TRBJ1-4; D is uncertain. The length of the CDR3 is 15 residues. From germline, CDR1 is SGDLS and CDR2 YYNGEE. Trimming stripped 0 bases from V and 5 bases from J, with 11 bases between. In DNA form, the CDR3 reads TGTGCCAGCAGCGTAGTGGGCCTCGGGAATGAAAAACTGTTTTTT. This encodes CASSVVGLGNEKLFF.

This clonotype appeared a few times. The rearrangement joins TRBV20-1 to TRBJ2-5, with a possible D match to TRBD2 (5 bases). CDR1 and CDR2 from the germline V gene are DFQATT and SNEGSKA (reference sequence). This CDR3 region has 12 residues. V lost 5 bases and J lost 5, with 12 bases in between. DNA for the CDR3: TGCAGTGCTGGGGAGTGGGAGGAGACCCAGTACTTC. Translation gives CSAGEWEETQYF.

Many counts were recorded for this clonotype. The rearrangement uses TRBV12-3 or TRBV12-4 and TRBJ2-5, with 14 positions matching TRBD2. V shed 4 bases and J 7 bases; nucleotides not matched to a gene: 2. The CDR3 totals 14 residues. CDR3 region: CASSWGLAGVTQYF. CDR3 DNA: TGTGCCAGCAGTTGGGGACTAGCGGGAGTGACCCAGTACTTC.

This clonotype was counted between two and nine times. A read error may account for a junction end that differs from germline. The CDR3 nucleotides are TGTGCCAGCAGCTTAGTTGGGACAGGGCAGGCCTTT. Protein sequence: CASSLVGTGQAF. The gene calls are TRBV7-6 and TRBJ1-1; 9 nucleotides line up with TRBD1. This CDR3 contains 12 residues. Germline values: CDR1 SGHVS, CDR2 FNYEAQ.

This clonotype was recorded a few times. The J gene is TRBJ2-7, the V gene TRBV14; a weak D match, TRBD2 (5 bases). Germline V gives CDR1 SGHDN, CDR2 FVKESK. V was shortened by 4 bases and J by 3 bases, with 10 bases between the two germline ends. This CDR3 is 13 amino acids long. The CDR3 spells CASSLSSYYEQYF. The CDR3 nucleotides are TGTGCCAGCAGCCTGTCTAGCTACTACGAGCAGTACTTC.

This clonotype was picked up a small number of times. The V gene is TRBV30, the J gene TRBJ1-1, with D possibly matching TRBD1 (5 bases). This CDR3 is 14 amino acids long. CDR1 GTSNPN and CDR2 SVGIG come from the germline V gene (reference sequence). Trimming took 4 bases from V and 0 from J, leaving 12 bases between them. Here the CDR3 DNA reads TGTGCCTGGAACTACAGGTCTATGAACACTGAAGCTTTCTTT. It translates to CAWNYRSMNTEAFF.

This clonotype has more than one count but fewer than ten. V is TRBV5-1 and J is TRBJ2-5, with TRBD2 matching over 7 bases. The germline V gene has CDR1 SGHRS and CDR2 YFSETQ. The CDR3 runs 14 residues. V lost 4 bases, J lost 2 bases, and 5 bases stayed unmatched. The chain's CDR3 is CASSGGGRQETQYF. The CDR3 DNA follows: TGCGCCAGCAGCGGGGGGGGACGGCAAGAGACCCAGTACTTC.

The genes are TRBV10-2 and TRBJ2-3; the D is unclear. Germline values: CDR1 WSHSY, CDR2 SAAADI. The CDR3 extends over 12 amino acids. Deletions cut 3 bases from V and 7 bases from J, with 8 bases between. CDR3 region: CASSDGSYTQYF. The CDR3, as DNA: TGCGCCAGCAGTGATGGGTCTTATACGCAGTATTTT.

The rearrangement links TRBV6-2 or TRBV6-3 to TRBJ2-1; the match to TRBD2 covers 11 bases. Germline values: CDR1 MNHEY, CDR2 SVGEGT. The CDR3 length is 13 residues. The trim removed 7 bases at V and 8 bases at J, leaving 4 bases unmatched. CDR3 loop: CASKTSGEDEQFF. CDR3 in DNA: TGTGCCAGCAAGACTAGCGGGGAGGATGAGCAGTTCTTC.

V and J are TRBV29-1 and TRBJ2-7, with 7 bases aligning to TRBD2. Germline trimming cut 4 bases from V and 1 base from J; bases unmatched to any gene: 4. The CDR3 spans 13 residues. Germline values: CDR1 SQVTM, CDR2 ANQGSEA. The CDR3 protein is CSVASSGSYEQYF. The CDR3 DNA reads TGCAGCGTTGCATCTAGCGGATCCTACGAGCAGTACTTC.